Listed below are T cell receptor beta chains from one sample, sequenced in a study of response to subunit inactivated influenza vaccine. TCRdb redid the calling of the RT-PCR reads with MiXCR, one entry per CDR3 protein. The sample has about 240,000 distinct CDR3 sequences, about 12% seen once. This specimen consisted of non-naive T cells sorted from PBMCs, obtained approximately 15 days before vaccination. The receptor source for this set is a man aged 50-59 years who received an inactivated influenza vaccine. Both conserved end residues are part of each CDR3. The D gene is left open where the match is weak. Not all rows give a size; the values are once, few, many and, for expanded clones, a class.

TGTGCCAGCAGCCAAGACCCCCGGGACTATGGCTACACCTTC	CASSQDPRDYGYTF	TRBV4-2	TRBJ1-2	NA	NA
TGTGCCAGCAGTTCGTACGCGAACTCAAAACTAGCGGGAGCATCCTACGAGCAGTACTTC	CASSSYANSKLAGASYEQYF	TRBV27	TRBJ2-7	TRBD2	NA
TGCGCCAGCAGCCAAGGGACAGGGGGGCCCTCCTACGAGCAGTACTTC	CASSQGTGGPSYEQYF	TRBV4-3	TRBJ2-7	TRBD1	few
TGTGCCAGCACCCTAGCGGGAGGTCGCACAGATACGCAGTATTTT	CASTLAGGRTDTQYF	TRBV6-2/TRBV6-3	TRBJ2-3	TRBD2	few
TGCAGCGTCGTGGAAGGGAGCACAGATACGCAGTATTTT	CSVVEGSTDTQYF	TRBV29-1	TRBJ2-3	NA	NA
TGTGCCAGCAGCCAATGGACTAGCGGGAGTGAATATGAGCAGTTCTTC	CASSQWTSGSEYEQFF	TRBV7-8	TRBJ2-1	TRBD2	few
TGTGCCAGCAGCTTAAGAGCGAGTGGGGCCAACGTCCTGACTTTC	CASSLRASGANVLTF	TRBV7-9	TRBJ2-6	NA	NA
TGTGCCAGCAGCAGCAGATCGGGACAGGGGGCCAATGAGCAGTTCTTC	CASSSRSGQGANEQFF	TRBV11-3	TRBJ2-1	TRBD1	NA
TGTGCCACCAGCCCCTCCCAGCCTGGAGGGACCCAGTACTTC	CATSPSQPGGTQYF	TRBV15	TRBJ2-5	NA	NA
TGTGCCAGCAGCCAAAAAACTGGGGCCAGGCCGTTCCAAGAGACCCAGTACTTC	CASSQKTGARPFQETQYF	TRBV14	TRBJ2-5	NA	few
TGTGCCAGCAACCTATGGGGGACCGTTAATGAAAAACTGTTTTTT	CASNLWGTVNEKLFF	TRBV6-1	TRBJ1-4	NA	NA